This passage covers 26 T cell receptor beta chains from one sample sequenced in a study of cytotoxic CD8 clonotypes in ibrutinib-treated CLL. The protocol was immunoSEQ multiplex PCR, while the TCRdb copy is restricted to in-frame clones and leaves out a portion. The sample yields about 160,000 clones, about 80% seen once. The source was PBMCs, collected after 12 months of ibrutinib treatment. These receptors were taken from a human donor with chronic lymphocytic leukemia.

In this sample, this clone turned up a few times. This chain links TRBV27 with TRBJ2-7; 9 bases agree with TRBD2. The J segment lost 0 bases and the V segment lost 3 bases, leaving 3 bases of the junction unmatched. Germline V gene sequence: CDR1 MNHEY, CDR2 SMNVEV (reference sequence). This CDR3 is built from 15 residues. The CDR3 coding sequence is TGTGCCAGCAGTTTTGGGCGGGGGGGCTCCTACGAGCAGTACTTC. Amino acid sequence: CASSFGRGGSYEQYF.

The chain recombines TRBV7-8 with TRBJ1-5; D is possibly TRBD1 (5 bases). Trimming removed 5 bases at V and 2 bases at J, with 16 bases between. The CDR3 covers 16 residues. In germline, CDR1 is SGHVS, CDR2 FQNEAQ. The CDR3 sequence is CASSSVGGERNQPQHF. The DNA for the CDR3 is TGTGCCAGCAGCAGTGTGGGGGGGGAACGCAATCAGCCCCAGCATTTT. Combining the CDR3 with reference TRBV7-8 and TRBJ1-5 gives the whole variable domain GAGVSQSPRYKVAKRGQDVALRCDPISGHVSLFWYQQALGQGPEFLTYFQNEAQLDKSGLPSDRFFAERPEGSVSTLKIQRTQQEDSAVYLCASSSVGGERNQPQHFGDGTRLSIL.

This sequence joins TRBV28 and TRBJ2-7; TRBD2 agrees at 8 bases. CDR3 length equals 20 residues. Germline loops: CDR1 MDHEN, CDR2 SYDVKM. The junction had 27 bases not matched to a gene; V was cut back by 8 bases and J by 3 bases. The DNA of the CDR3 is TGTGCCAGCTTCGCCGGTGGACTAGGAAGCGGGGGCCACGTCCACTACGAGCAGTACTTC. It encodes CASFAGGLGSGGHVHYEQYF.

The chain is built from TRBV6-5 and TRBJ1-4; D uncertain. This CDR3 region has 15 residues. Germline loops: CDR1 MNHEY, CDR2 SVGAGI. V was cut by 2 bases and J by 2 bases, with 9 bases left in between. CDR3 amino acids: CASSYELGTNEKLFF. The CDR3 coding sequence is TGTGCCAGCAGTTACGAATTGGGGACTAATGAAAAACTGTTTTTT.

The chain employs TRBV29-1 and TRBJ2-7; TRBD1 aligns across 9 bases. CDR1 is SQVTM, CDR2 ANQGSEA, per germline. After removal of 5 bases from V and 1 base from J, the junction contained 9 bases not matched to a gene. This CDR3 is 15 amino acids long. DNA of the CDR3: TGCAGCGTTTCCCCCGGGACAGGGTTATCCTACGAGCAGTACTTC. Translating gives CSVSPGTGLSYEQYF.

This clone came up a few times. The chain uses TRBV10-3 and TRBJ2-1, with TRBD2 identical over 7 bases. This CDR3 has 11 amino acids. Germline V gene data show CDR1 as ENHRY and CDR2 as SYGVKD. The CDR3, as DNA: TGTGCGGGAGGGCCCGACAATGAGCAGTTCTTC. Protein: CAGGPDNEQFF.

This clone was seen only once. The J gene is TRBJ2-1, the V gene TRBV19, with TRBD2 matching 7 bases. The CDR3 consists of 17 residues. The V and J ends lost 3 bases and 4 bases, in that order; junction bases with no gene match: 12. Germline V gene lookup returns CDR1 LNHDA and CDR2 SQIVND (reference sequence). CDR3 amino acids: CASSIASLARFYNEQFF. As DNA, the CDR3 is TGTGCCAGTAGTATCGCCTCACTAGCGCGATTTTACAATGAGCAGTTCTTC. The variable domain in full, completed from reference TRBV19 and TRBJ2-1, reads DGGITQSPKYLFRKEGQNVTLSCEQNLNHDAMYWYRQDPGQGLRLIYYSQIVNDFQKGDIAEGYSVSREKKESFPLTVTSAQKNPTAFYLCASSIASLARFYNEQFFGPGTRLTVL.

This clone occurred a few times. This sequence joins TRBV7-9 and TRBJ2-1; 8 bases map to TRBD2. CDR1 SEHNR and CDR2 FQNEAQ come from the germline V gene (reference sequence). The V segment lost 5 bases and the J segment 6 bases; nucleotides outside the gene matches: 12. There are 16 residues in the CDR3. CDR3 nucleotides: TGTGCCAGCAGCAAAAACATGCGACTAGCGTTCAATGAGCAGTTCTTC. This encodes CASSKNMRLAFNEQFF. Full variable domain (remainder filled in from reference TRBV7-9 and TRBJ2-1): DTGVSQNPRHKITKRGQNVTFRCDPISEHNRLYWYRQTLGQGPEFLTYFQNEAQLEKSRLLSDRFSAERPKGSFSTLEIQRTEQGDSAMYLCASSKNMRLAFNEQFFGPGTRLTVL.

CDR3 in amino acids: CASNSALYEQYF. In nucleotides, the CDR3 is TGTGCCAGCAACTCCGCCCTCTACGAGCAGTACTTC. The rearrangement links TRBV28 to TRBJ2-7, with D unclear. CDR3 length equals 12 residues. Trimming took off 7 bases at V and 3 bases at J, with 10 bases between the two ends. CDR1 is MDHEN and CDR2 is SYDVKM in the germline V gene. Full variable domain (rest looked up from reference TRBV28 and TRBJ2-7): DVKVTQSSRYLVKRTGEKVFLECVQDMDHENMFWYRQDPGLGLRLIYFSYDVKMKEKGDIPEGYSVSREKKERFSLILESASTNQTSMYLCASNSALYEQYFGPGTRLTVT.

The genes are TRBV18 and TRBJ1-5; D call uncertain. CDR1 KGHSH and CDR2 LQKENI come from the germline V gene. V was cut by 3 bases and J by 0 bases, with 9 bases left in between. The CDR3 runs 15 residues. The CDR3 sequence: CASSPVDGSNQPQHF. Here the CDR3 DNA reads TGTGCCAGCTCACCCGTGGACGGTAGCAATCAGCCCCAGCATTTT. The full variable domain, with the rest looked up from reference TRBV18 and TRBJ1-5, is NAGVMQNPRHLVRRRGQEARLRCSPMKGHSHVYWYRQLPEEGLKFMVYLQKENIIDESGMPKERFSAEFPKEGPSILRIQQVVRGDSAAYFCASSPVDGSNQPQHFGDGTRLSIL.

This chain connects TRBV2 to TRBJ2-1, with 7 bases identical to TRBD1. The length of the CDR3 is 14 residues. The germline CDR1 and CDR2 sequences are SNHLY and FYNNEI. Germline trimming cut 4 bases from V and 5 bases from J; bases unmatched to any gene: 5. The chain's CDR3 is CASSAQGFNNEQFF. As DNA, the CDR3 is TGTGCCAGCAGTGCACAGGGGTTCAACAATGAGCAGTTCTTC.

This sequence joins TRBV5-1 and TRBJ2-5; D is perhaps TRBD2 (5 bases). V was clipped by 0 bases and J by 2 bases, with 14 bases between them. CDR3 length: 16 residues. Germline CDR1 and CDR2: SGHRS and YFSETQ. The CDR3 reads CASSLGLGEIQETQYF. CDR3 bases: TGCGCCAGCAGCTTGGGTCTCGGGGAGATTCAAGAGACCCAGTACTTC.

This sequence joins TRBV5-5 and TRBJ1-1; D ambiguous. This CDR3 region has 14 residues. The V gene lost 4 bases and the J gene lost 0 bases, with 10 bases spanning the gap. Germline CDR1 SGHKS, CDR2 YYEKEE (reference sequence). The CDR3 nucleotides read TGTGCCAGCAGCCGGCGGGTTGTGAACACTGAAGCTTTCTTT. Protein sequence: CASSRRVVNTEAFF.

The chain recombines TRBV15 with TRBJ2-7, with D possibly matching TRBD1 (5 bases). Trimming shortened V by 0 bases and J by 2 bases, and 11 bases separated the two germline ends. CDR3 length: 15 residues. Germline CDR1 LNHNV, CDR2 YYDKDF (reference sequence). The DNA of the CDR3 is TGTGCCACCAGCAGAGATCTGCAGGGAACCTACGAGCAGTACTTC. Translated: CATSRDLQGTYEQYF.

The rearrangement joins TRBV11-3 to TRBJ2-1, with TRBD2 matching 8 bases. There are 17 residues in the CDR3. Trimming at V came to 4 bases and at J to 6 bases, leaving 14 bases not matched to a gene. Germline CDR1 and CDR2: SGHNT and YENEEA. CDR3: CASSSGGAALRPNEQFF. The CDR3 DNA is TGTGCCAGCAGCTCCGGGGGGGCCGCCCTAAGGCCCAATGAGCAGTTCTTC.

This chain's CDR3 is CASSLDRGEQYF. CDR3 bases: TGTGCCAGCAGCTTGGACAGGGGCGAGCAGTACTTC. The chain has TRBV7-9 and TRBJ2-7, with 9 bases matching TRBD1. CDR3 length: 12 residues. Trimming took 3 bases from V and 6 from J; bases not matched to a gene: 0. The germline gives CDR1 SEHNR, CDR2 FQNEAQ (reference sequence).

The chain is built from TRBV20-1 and TRBJ1-2, with D hard to call. Per germline, CDR1 DFQATT and CDR2 SNEGSKA (reference sequence). Trimming left V 2 bases short and J 3 bases short, with 4 bases between. The CDR3 is 11 residues long. CDR3 DNA: TGCAGTGCTAGAAGAGACTATGGCTACACCTTC. Residues: CSARRDYGYTF.

The chain is built from TRBV6-1 and TRBJ1-2; no clear D. CDR3 size: 12 residues. Germline lookup yields CDR1 MNHNS and CDR2 SASEGT. V was cut by 5 bases and J by 6 bases, with 10 bases left in between. As DNA, the CDR3 is TGTGCCAGCAGTTCCCCGAAGGATGGCTACACCTTC. This sequence encodes CASSSPKDGYTF.

The chain has TRBV7-2 and TRBJ2-7; the D is unclear. Trimming removed 1 base at V and 1 base at J, with 5 bases between. Germline V lookup: CDR1 SGHTA, CDR2 FQGNSA. The CDR3 covers 13 residues. CDR3 nucleotides: TGTGCCAGCAGCTTAGAGACGTCCTACGAGCAGTACTTC. Translated: CASSLETSYEQYF. The full variable domain, with the rest looked up from reference TRBV7-2 and TRBJ2-7, is GAGVSQSPSNKVTEKGKDVELRCDPISGHTALYWYRQSLGQGLEFLIYFQGNSAPDKSGLPSDRFSAERTGGSVSTLTIQRTQQEDSAVYLCASSLETSYEQYFGPGTRLTVT.

For the CDR3, the DNA is TGTGCCAGCAGCGTATCACAGGGTCAACAAGAGACCCAGTACTTC. This encodes CASSVSQGQQETQYF. The chain has TRBV7-2 and TRBJ2-5, with D perhaps TRBD1 (6 bases). Trimming removed 5 bases at V and 2 bases at J, with 15 bases between. The CDR3 has 15 amino acids. The germline V gene has CDR1 SGHTA and CDR2 FQGNSA.

This rearrangement joins TRBV4-2 to TRBJ1-1; 7 bases match TRBD1. With V trimmed by 5 bases and J by 10 bases, 13 bases remained unmatched. The CDR3 consists of 14 residues. Germline CDR1 reads LGHNA; CDR2 reads YNFKEQ. The CDR3 DNA reads as TGTGCCAGCAGCTCCCGAGACAGGGACTTTGGAGCTTTCTTT. Amino acid sequence: CASSSRDRDFGAFF.

This clone was counted a single time. J is TRBJ2-3 and V is TRBV5-1, with a possible D match to TRBD1 (6 bases). This CDR3 is 14 amino acids long. The V end was cut by 0 bases, the J end by 6 bases, with 11 bases between. CDR1 is SGHRS and CDR2 is YFSETQ in the germline V gene. CDR3 in DNA: TGCGCCAGCAGCTTGGCGGGACAATCCGATACGCAGTATTTT. Its protein is CASSLAGQSDTQYF.

The V gene is TRBV5-5, the J gene TRBJ1-3; a possible D gene is TRBD1 (6 bases). Germline V CDR1 and CDR2: SGHKS, YYEKEE (reference sequence). This CDR3 region has 18 residues. Trimming left V 5 bases short and J 0 bases short, with 21 bases between. The CDR3 loop is CASRRDISTTPSGNTIYF. CDR3 coding DNA: TGTGCCAGCAGAAGGGACATCTCAACAACCCCCTCTGGAAACACCATATATTTT.

This clone was counted only a few times. The J gene is TRBJ2-2, the V gene TRBV2; D is possibly TRBD2 (6 bases). Per the germline V gene, CDR1 is SNHLY and CDR2 is FYNNEI. There are 14 residues in the CDR3. Trimming removed 10 bases from V and 0 bases from J, with 12 bases in between. CDR3 coding DNA: TGTGCCACCAGACTAGGGGCGAACACCGGGGAGCTGTTTTTT. Amino acid sequence: CATRLGANTGELFF.

This chain uses TRBV14 with TRBJ2-3, with D possibly being TRBD1 or TRBD2 (6 bases each). CDR3 length: 17 residues. Trimming removed 2 bases at V and 6 bases at J, with 21 bases between. CDR1 and CDR2 (germline): SGHDN, FVKESK. CDR3 loop: CASSQPGGRDLGDTQYF. For the CDR3, the DNA is TGTGCCAGCAGCCAACCCGGGGGCCGGGACCTGGGGGATACGCAGTATTTT.

This clone was detected once. The rearrangement links TRBV28 to TRBJ2-7; D gene ambiguous. The CDR3 extends over 16 amino acids. The V end lost 2 bases, the J end lost 3 bases, and 17 bases lay between the germline ends. The germline V gene has CDR1 MDHEN and CDR2 SYDVKM. CDR3 in DNA: TGTGCCAGCAGTTTACCCCCCGCAGGATGGGACTACGAGCAGTACTTC. Translated, it gives CASSLPPAGWDYEQYF.